This T cell receptor beta chain was found in a study of T-cell reconstitution after alpha-beta-depleted transplantation in children. The CDR3 totals 15 residues. Germline CDR1 MNHNS, CDR2 SASEGT. V dropped 8 bases and J dropped 6; count of bases not matched to a gene: 10. The sample holds a few counts of this clonotype. The antigen is not known. A TCRbeta library incorporating unique molecular identifiers was prepared. TCRdb reprocessed the PCR reads via MiXCR and lists one record per CDR3 protein. The repertoire holds fewer than 700,000 distinct CDR3 sequences, with 13% as singletons. Study outcomes and limitations: By about two months after transplant, alpha-beta T cells reportedly arose from several hundred graft clones that had expanded. Surviving recipient T cells and thymic progenitors underlay high day-60 TCRbeta diversity in some patients.

This sample comprised PBMCs, mostly from graft donor cells, obtained 360 days after TCRalphabeta/CD19-depleted stem cell transplant. The sequence was obtained from a male patient under 18 who had a stem cell transplant for acute myeloid leukemia, so the T cells may come from the graft donor. The rearrangement uses TRBV6-1 and TRBJ2-1; 10 bases match TRBD2. The CDR3 sequence: CASGEAGGPANEQFF. The CDR3 bases are TGTGCCAGCGGCGAAGCGGGAGGGCCAGCCAATGAGCAGTTCTTC.